This T cell receptor (beta chain) was sequenced for a study of cytomegalovirus exposure and HLA in healthy donors. About the study: Membership in the Caucasian-associated ancestry cluster was found for 81% of 300 to 400 genotyped donors.

Study outcomes and limitations: An analysis that was carried out later associated some 17,000 TCR beta sequences with HLA alleles at 0.05 false discovery rate.

Regarding this clone: Antigen unknown.

In germline, CDR1 is MNHNS, CDR2 SASEGT. The CDR3 is 13 residues long. The V end lost 10 bases, the J end lost 0 bases, and 12 bases lay between the germline ends. In the PCR, 60 Vbeta and 13 Jbeta primers were used. Method: immunoSEQ multiplex PCR; TCRdb's copy keeps in-frame clones and lacks some. Among more than 70,000 clones listed, roughly 73% were seen once. The sequence was collected from a boy younger than 18 in good health and CMV-seronegative. The sequencing input was PBMCs. This chain connects TRBV6-1 to TRBJ1-2, with D tentatively TRBD1 (6 bases). The CDR3 loop is CATSDSPNYGYTF. The DNA for the CDR3 is TGTGCCACTTCGGACAGCCCTAACTATGGCTACACCTTC.